This T cell receptor (beta chain) was observed in a study of cytotoxic CD8 clonotypes in ibrutinib-treated CLL. Study results and caveats: Clonality rose at ibrutinib response, held steady in sustained remission, and fell toward baseline at progression. Public clonotypes were seen rarely and were contracted or stable on treatment. Clonality at baseline surpassed age-matched healthy donors and tracked circulating CD8+ T-cell counts.

Frozen PBMC stocks contributed approximately 1.9 micrograms of genomic DNA to the TCR beta libraries. This clone has only a few counts. The antigen is not known. Produced via immunoSEQ multiplex PCR; TCRdb's table is partial and in-frame only. Among 250,000 to 350,000 clones listed, 70% to 80% were seen once. Germline V gives CDR1 SGHRS, CDR2 YFSETQ. The CDR3 is 13 amino acids. The trim removed 4 bases at V and 9 bases at J, leaving 3 bases unmatched. Sequenced material: PBMCs, taken at disease progression, from a patient treated with ibrutinib. The chain recombines TRBV5-1 with TRBJ2-1; 11 bases are a match to TRBD2. The sequence was obtained from a human donor with chronic lymphocytic leukemia. DNA for the CDR3: TGCGCCAGCAGCGGGGGACTAGCGGTTGAGCAGTTCTTC. It translates to CASSGGLAVEQFF.